Listed below are T cell receptor beta chains from one sample, sequenced in a study of human T cells and chemical hapten exposure. TCRdb reprocessed the RACE reads via MiXCR and lists one record per CDR3 protein. The repertoire has roughly 38,000 distinct CDR3 sequences, about 7.4% of them found once; the top ten carry around 1.2%. The input for sequencing was whole blood, taken in connection with sensitization to the hapten diphenylcyclopropenone (DPC). These receptors were collected from a woman in her 50s with alopecia areata. Some clones in this sample may be carry-over from other donors' samples. CDR3s leave out the opening cysteine and the closing phenylalanine or tryptophan.

v_call cdr3_aa
TRBV7-3 ASSFGSGIAETQY
TRBV9 ASSPTGTLTEAF
TRBV20-1 SASSGTGGTGELF
TRBV7-6 ASSFFRGGNSYNEQF
TRBV5-1 ASSQTSGAYNEQF
TRBV11-2 ASSFGEALQETQY
TRBV14 ASSQDLRGEQF
TRBV11-2 ASSLAPRDTEAF
TRBV7-3 ASSLQGAAGELF
TRBV20-1 SARDYGRELF
TRBV18 ASSHLRDTEAF
TRBV29-1 SVGPVETQY
TRBV7-3 ASSPRMMAGELF
TRBV5-5 ASSLYTDTQY
TRBV4-1 ASSQDLRQGAHQPQH